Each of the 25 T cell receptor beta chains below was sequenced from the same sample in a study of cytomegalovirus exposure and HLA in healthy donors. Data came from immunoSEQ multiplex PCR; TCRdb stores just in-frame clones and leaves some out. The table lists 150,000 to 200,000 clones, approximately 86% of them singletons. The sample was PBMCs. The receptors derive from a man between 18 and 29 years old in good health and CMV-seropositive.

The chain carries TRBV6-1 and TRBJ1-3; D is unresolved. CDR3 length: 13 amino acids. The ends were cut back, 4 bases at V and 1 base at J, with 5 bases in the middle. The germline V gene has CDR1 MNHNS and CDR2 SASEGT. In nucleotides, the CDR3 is TGTGCCAGCAGTGCCAGATCTGGAAACACCATATATTTT. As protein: CASSARSGNTIYF.

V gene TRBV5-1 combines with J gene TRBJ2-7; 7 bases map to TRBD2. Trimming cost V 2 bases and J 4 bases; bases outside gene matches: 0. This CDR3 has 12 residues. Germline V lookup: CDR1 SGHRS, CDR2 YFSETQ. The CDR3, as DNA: TGCGCCAGCAGCTTTAGCGGGTACGAGCAGTACTTC. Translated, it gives CASSFSGYEQYF.

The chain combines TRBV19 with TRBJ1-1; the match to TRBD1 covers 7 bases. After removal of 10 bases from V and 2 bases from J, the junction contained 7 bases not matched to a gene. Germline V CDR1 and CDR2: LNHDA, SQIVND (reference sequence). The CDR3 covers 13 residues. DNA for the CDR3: TGTGCCACCTCGACAGGGCCAAACACTGAAGCTTTCTTT. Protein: CATSTGPNTEAFF.

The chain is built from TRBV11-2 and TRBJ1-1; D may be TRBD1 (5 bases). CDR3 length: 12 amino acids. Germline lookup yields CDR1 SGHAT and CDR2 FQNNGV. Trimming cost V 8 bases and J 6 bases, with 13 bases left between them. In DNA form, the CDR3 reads TGTGCCAGCGGAGGGGCTGGGGCTGAAGCTTTCTTT. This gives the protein CASGGAGAEAFF.

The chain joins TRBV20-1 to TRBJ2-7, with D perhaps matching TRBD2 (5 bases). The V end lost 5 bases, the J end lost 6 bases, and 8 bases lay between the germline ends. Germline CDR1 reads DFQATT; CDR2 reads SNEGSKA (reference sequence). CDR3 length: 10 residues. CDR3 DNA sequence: TGCAGTGCTGCCCGGGGCGAGCAGTACTTC. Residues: CSAARGEQYF.

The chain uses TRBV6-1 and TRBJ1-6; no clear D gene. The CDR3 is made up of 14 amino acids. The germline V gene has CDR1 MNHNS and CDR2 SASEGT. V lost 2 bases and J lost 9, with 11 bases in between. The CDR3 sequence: CASSETGRSSPLHF. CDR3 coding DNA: TGTGCCAGCAGTGAAACCGGAAGGAGTTCACCCCTCCACTTT.

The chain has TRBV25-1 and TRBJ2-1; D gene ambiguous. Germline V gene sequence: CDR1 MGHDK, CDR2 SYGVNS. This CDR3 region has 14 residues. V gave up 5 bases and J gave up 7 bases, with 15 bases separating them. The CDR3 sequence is CASSQPPEQNEQFF. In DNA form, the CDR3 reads TGTGCCAGCAGTCAACCCCCGGAGCAGAATGAGCAGTTCTTC.

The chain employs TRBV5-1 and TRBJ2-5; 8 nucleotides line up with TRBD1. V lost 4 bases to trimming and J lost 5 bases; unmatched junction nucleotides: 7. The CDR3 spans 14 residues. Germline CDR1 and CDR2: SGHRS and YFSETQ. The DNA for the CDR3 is TGCGCCAGCAGCGCGGGACAGGTCAAGGAGACCCAGTACTTC. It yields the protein CASSAGQVKETQYF. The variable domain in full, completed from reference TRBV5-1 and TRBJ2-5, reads KAGVTQTPRYLIKTRGQQVTLSCSPISGHRSVSWYQQTPGQGLQFLFEYFSETQRNKGNFPGRFSGRQFSNSRSEMNVSTLELGDSALYLCASSAGQVKETQYFGPGTRLLVL.

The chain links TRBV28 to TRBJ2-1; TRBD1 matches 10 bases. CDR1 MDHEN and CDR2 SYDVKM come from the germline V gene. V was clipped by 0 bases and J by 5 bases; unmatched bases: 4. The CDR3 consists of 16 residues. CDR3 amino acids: CASSLWGTGDDNEQFF. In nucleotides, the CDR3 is TGTGCCAGCAGTTTATGGGGGACAGGGGACGACAATGAGCAGTTCTTC.

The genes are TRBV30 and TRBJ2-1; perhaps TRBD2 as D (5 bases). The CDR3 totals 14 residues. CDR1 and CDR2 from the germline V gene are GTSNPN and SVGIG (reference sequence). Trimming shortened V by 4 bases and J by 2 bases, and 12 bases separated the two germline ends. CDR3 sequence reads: CAWTPGMAYNEQFF. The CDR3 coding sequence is TGTGCCTGGACCCCGGGGATGGCCTACAATGAGCAGTTCTTC. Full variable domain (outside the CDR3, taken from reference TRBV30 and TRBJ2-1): SQTIHQWPATLVQPVGSPLSLECTVEGTSNPNLYWYRQAAGRGLQLLFYSVGIGQISSEVPQNLSASRPQDRQFILSSKKLLLSDSGFYLCAWTPGMAYNEQFFGPGTRLTVL.

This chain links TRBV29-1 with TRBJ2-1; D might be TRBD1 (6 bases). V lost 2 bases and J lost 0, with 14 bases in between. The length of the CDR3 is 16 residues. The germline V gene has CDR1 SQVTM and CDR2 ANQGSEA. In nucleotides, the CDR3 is TGCAGCGTTGAAAATATACAGGGCAGCTCCTACAATGAGCAGTTCTTC. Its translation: CSVENIQGSSYNEQFF.

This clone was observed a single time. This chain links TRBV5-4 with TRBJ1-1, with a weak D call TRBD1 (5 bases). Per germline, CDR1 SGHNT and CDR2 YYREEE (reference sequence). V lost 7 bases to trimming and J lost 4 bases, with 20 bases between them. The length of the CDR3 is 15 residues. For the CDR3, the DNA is TGTGCCAGCCGAAAGGTGGGGGGTAGTGGCACTGAAGCTTTCTTT. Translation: CASRKVGGSGTEAFF. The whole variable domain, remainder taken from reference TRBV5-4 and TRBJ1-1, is ETGVTQSPTHLIKTRGQQVTLRCSSQSGHNTVSWYQQALGQGPQFIFQYYREEENGRGNFPPRFSGLQFPNYSSELNVNALELDDSALYLCASRKVGGSGTEAFFGQGTRLTVV.

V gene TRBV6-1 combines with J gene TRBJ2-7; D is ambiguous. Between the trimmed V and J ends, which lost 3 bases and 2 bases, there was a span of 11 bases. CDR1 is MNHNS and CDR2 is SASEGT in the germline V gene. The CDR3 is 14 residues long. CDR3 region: CASSERPSPYEQYF. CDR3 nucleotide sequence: TGTGCCAGCAGTGAGCGTCCCTCGCCCTACGAGCAGTACTTC.

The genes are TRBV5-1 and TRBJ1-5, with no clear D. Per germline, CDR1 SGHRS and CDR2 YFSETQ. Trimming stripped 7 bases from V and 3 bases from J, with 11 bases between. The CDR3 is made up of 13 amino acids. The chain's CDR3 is CASGLGPNQPQHF. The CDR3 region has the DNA TGCGCCAGCGGACTGGGCCCCAATCAGCCCCAGCATTTT.

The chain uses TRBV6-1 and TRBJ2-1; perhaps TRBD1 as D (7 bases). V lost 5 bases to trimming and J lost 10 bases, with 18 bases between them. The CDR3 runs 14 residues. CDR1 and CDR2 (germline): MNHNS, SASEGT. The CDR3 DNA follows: TGTGCCAGCAGTCTCCGGAGGGACAGCGAAGAGCAGTTCTTC. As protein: CASSLRRDSEEQFF.

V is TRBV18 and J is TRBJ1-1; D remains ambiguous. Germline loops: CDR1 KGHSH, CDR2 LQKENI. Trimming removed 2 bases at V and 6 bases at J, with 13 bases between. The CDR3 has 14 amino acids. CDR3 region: CASSPLAEIPEAFF. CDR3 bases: TGTGCCAGCTCACCATTAGCTGAGATCCCTGAAGCTTTCTTT.

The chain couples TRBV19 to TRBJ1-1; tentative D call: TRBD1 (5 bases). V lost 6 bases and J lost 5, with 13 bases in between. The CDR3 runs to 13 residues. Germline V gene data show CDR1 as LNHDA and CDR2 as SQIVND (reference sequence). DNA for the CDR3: TGTGCCAGTAGCTTAGACAGATGGACTGAAGCTTTCTTT. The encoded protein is CASSLDRWTEAFF.

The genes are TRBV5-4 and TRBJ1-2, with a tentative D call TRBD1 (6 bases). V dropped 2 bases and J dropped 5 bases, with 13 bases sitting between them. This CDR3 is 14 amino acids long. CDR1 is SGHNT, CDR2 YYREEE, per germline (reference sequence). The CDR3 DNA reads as TGTGCCAGCAGCTTAGGGGGGGCCGAATATGGCTACACCTTC. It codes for CASSLGGAEYGYTF.

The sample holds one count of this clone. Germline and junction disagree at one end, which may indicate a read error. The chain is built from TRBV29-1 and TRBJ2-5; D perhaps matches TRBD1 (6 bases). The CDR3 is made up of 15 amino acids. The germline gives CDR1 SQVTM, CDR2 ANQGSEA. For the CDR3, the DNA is TGCAGCGTTGTGTGGGTTGGACAGCCCCAAGCGACCCAGTACTTC. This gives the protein CSVVWVGQPQATQYF. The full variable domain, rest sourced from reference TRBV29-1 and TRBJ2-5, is SAVISQKPSRDICQRGTSLTIQCQVDSQVTMMFWYRQQPGQSLTLIATANQGSEATYESGFVIDKFPISRPNLTFSTLTVSNMSPEDSSIYLCSVVWVGQPQATQYFGPGTRLLVL.

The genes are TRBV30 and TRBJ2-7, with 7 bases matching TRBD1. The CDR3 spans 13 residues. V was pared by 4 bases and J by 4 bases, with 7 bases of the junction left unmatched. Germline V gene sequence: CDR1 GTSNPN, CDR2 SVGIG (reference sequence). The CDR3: CAWNKGGGYEQYF. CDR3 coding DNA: TGTGCCTGGAATAAAGGGGGCGGGTACGAGCAGTACTTC.

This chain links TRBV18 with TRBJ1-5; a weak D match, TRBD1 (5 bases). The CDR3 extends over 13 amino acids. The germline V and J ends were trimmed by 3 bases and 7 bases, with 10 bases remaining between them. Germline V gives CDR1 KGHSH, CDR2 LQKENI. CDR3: CASSPGSGQPQHF. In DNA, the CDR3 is TGTGCCAGCTCACCCGGTTCAGGGCAGCCCCAGCATTTT.

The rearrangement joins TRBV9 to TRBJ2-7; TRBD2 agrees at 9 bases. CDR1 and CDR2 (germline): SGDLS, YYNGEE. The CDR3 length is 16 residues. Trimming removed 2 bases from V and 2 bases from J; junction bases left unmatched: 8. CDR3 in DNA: TGTGCCAGCAGCGTTGGGGAGGCTAGCGGGGCCTACGAGCAGTACTTC. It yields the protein CASSVGEASGAYEQYF. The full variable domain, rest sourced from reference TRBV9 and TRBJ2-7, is DSGVTQTPKHLITATGQRVTLRCSPRSGDLSVYWYQQSLDQGLQFLIQYYNGEERAKGNILERFSAQQFPDLHSELNLSSLELGDSALYFCASSVGEASGAYEQYFGPGTRLTVT.

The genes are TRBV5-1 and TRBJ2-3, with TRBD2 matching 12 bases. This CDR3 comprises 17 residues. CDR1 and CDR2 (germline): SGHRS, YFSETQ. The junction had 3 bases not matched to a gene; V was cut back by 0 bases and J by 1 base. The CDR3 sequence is CASSLGASGGGTDTQYF. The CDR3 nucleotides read TGCGCCAGCAGCTTGGGTGCTAGCGGGGGGGGCACAGATACGCAGTATTTT.

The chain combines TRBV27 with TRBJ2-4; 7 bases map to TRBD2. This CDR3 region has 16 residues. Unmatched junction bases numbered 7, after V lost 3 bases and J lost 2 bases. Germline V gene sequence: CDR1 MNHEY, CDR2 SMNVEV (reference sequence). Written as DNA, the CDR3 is TGTGCCAGCAGTTTTGGGGGGGGAGGGACCAAAAACATTCAGTACTTC. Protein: CASSFGGGGTKNIQYF.

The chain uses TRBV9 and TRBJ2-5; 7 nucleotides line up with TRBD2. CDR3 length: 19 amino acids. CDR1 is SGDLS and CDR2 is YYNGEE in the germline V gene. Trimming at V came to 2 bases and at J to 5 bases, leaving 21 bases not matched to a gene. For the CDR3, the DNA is TGTGCCAGCAGCGTGGAGGGGTCTAGCGGAGGAACCATTCGGGAGACCCAGTACTTC. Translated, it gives CASSVEGSSGGTIRETQYF.